A single sample is the source of the 11 T cell receptor beta chains below, sequenced in a study of T cell changes during pregnancy in multiple sclerosis. Generated by immunoSEQ multiplex PCR, the TCRdb table keeps only in-frame clones and is missing some. The table includes some 93,000 clones, around 92% detected once. The source material was peripheral blood, sampled after pregnancy. The receptors stem from a female donor in good health, enrolled as a control in a pregnancy study.

This clone has just one count. This sequence joins TRBV7-9 and TRBJ1-6; no definite D call. The ends were cut back, 3 bases at V and 6 bases at J, with 18 bases in the middle. Germline assignment: CDR1 SEHNR and CDR2 FQNEAQ (reference sequence). CDR3 length: 17 amino acids. CDR3 sequence: CASSFGSGNLANSPLHF. The CDR3 DNA follows: TGTGCCAGCAGCTTCGGATCCGGAAACTTAGCTAATTCACCCCTCCACTTT.

The chain is built from TRBV4-3 and TRBJ2-6; no clear D gene. The CDR3 extends over 19 amino acids. V dropped 0 bases and J dropped 0 bases, with 15 bases sitting between them. Germline V CDR1 and CDR2: LGHNA, YSLEER. CDR3 amino acids: CASSQDPPTPNSGANVLTF. In DNA form, the CDR3 reads TGCGCCAGCAGCCAAGATCCCCCTACCCCAAACTCTGGGGCCAACGTCCTGACTTTC.

The chain is built from TRBV27 and TRBJ2-3; 9 bases line up with TRBD2. J was trimmed by 4 bases and V by 3 bases; bases with no gene match: 11. This CDR3 spans 17 amino acids. The V gene's germline CDR1 is MNHEY and CDR2 SMNVEV (reference sequence). CDR3 in DNA: TGTGCCAGCAGTTTGCGTTTTCGCGGGGGGGCCGCAGATACGCAGTATTTT. It yields the protein CASSLRFRGGAADTQYF.

The chain combines TRBV5-1 with TRBJ1-4; D gene unclear. V lost 7 bases and J lost 5, with 12 bases in between. Germline V gene sequence: CDR1 SGHRS, CDR2 YFSETQ. The CDR3 consists of 13 residues. DNA of the CDR3: TGCGCCAGCCAGTTCAGCAGGAATGAAAAACTGTTTTTT. Amino acids: CASQFSRNEKLFF.

This clone has only one observation. J is TRBJ2-7 and V is TRBV25-1, with D maybe TRBD1 (5 bases). The CDR3 covers 13 residues. CDR1 MGHDK and CDR2 SYGVNS come from the germline V gene. The V end lost 6 bases, the J end lost 1 base, and 10 bases lay between the germline ends. The CDR3, as DNA: TGTGCCAGCAGGGCAGCAGGGTCCTACGAGCAGTACTTC. Amino acids: CASRAAGSYEQYF.

The chain links TRBV7-8 to TRBJ2-1; 10 bases map to TRBD2. With 5 bases clipped from V and 9 bases from J, the junction kept 4 bases outside the gene matches. This CDR3 has 13 amino acids. Germline assignment: CDR1 SGHVS and CDR2 FQNEAQ. Written as DNA, the CDR3 is TGTGCCAGCAGCCCGGGACTAGCGAGTGAGCAGTTCTTC. Translated, it gives CASSPGLASEQFF.

In its sample, this clone was seen a few times. V gene TRBV14 combines with J gene TRBJ1-1; tentatively, D is TRBD1 (6 bases). Germline V gives CDR1 SGHDN, CDR2 FVKESK. This CDR3 is 14 amino acids long. The ends were cut back, 4 bases at V and 4 bases at J, with 13 bases in the middle. The CDR3 spells CASSPTTGFTEAFF. The DNA for the CDR3 is TGTGCCAGCAGCCCAACAACAGGGTTCACTGAAGCTTTCTTT.

The CDR3 here is CASSRMLGVVSYEQYF. CDR3 nucleotide sequence: TGTGCCAGCAGCCGGATGCTAGGAGTGGTAAGCTACGAGCAGTACTTC. The chain is built from TRBV5-6 and TRBJ2-7; D gene ambiguous. Germline CDR1 reads SGHDT; CDR2 reads YYEEEE. This CDR3 spans 16 amino acids. Deletions cut 4 bases from V and 3 bases from J, with 20 bases between.

This chain connects TRBV14 to TRBJ1-6, with TRBD1 matching over 8 bases. The ends lost 3 bases at V and 10 bases at J; junction bases unmatched: 5. The CDR3 covers 14 residues. From germline, CDR1 is SGHDN and CDR2 FVKESK. This chain's CDR3 is CASSHKQGVSPLHF. The CDR3 nucleotides are TGTGCCAGCAGCCACAAACAGGGGGTCTCACCCCTCCACTTT.

J is TRBJ1-4 and V is TRBV7-2; possible D gene TRBD1, 5 bases. V shed 5 bases and J shed 8 bases, with 12 bases lying between them. The CDR3 runs to 13 residues. The germline V gene encodes CDR1 SGHTA and CDR2 FQGNSA. CDR3 sequence reads: CASSQGLGEKLFF. The CDR3 bases are TGTGCCAGCAGCCAGGGACTCGGAGAAAAACTGTTTTTT. The full variable domain, with the rest looked up from reference TRBV7-2 and TRBJ1-4, is GAGVSQSPSNKVTEKGKDVELRCDPISGHTALYWYRQSLGQGLEFLIYFQGNSAPDKSGLPSDRFSAERTGGSVSTLTIQRTQQEDSAVYLCASSQGLGEKLFFGSGTQLSVL.

Of note for this clone: Other DNA sequences of this sample code for an identical CDR3. The chain recombines TRBV18 with TRBJ1-4; 9 bases map to TRBD1. Germline V gene lookup returns CDR1 KGHSH and CDR2 LQKENI. After removal of 3 bases from V and 4 bases from J, the junction contained 0 bases not matched to a gene. The CDR3 runs 14 residues. The CDR3 DNA reads as TGTGCCAGCTCACCGGGACAGGGTAATGAAAAACTGTTTTTT. Translation: CASSPGQGNEKLFF.